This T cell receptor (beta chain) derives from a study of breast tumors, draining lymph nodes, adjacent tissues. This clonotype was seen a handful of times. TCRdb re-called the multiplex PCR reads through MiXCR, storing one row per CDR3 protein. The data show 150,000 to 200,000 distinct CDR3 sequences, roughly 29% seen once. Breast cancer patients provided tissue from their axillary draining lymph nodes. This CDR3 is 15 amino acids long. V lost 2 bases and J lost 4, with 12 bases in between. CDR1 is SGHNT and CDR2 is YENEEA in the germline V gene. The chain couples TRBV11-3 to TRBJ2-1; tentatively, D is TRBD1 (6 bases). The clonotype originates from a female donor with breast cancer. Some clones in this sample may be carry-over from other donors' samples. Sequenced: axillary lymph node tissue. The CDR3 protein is CASSLMGDTYNEQFF. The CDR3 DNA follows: TGTGCCAGCAGCTTAATGGGGGACACTTACAATGAGCAGTTCTTC. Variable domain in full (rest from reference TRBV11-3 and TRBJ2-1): EAGVVQSPRYKIIEKKQPVAFWCNPISGHNTLYWYLQNLGQGPELLIRYENEEAVDDSQLPKDRFSAERLKGVDSTLKIQPAELGDSAVYLCASSLMGDTYNEQFFGPGTRLTVL.